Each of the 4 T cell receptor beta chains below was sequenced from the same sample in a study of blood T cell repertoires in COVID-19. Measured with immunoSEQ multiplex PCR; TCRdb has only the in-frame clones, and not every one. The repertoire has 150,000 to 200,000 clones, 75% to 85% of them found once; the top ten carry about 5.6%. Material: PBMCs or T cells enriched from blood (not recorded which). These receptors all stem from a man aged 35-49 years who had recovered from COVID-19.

As DNA, the CDR3 is TGTGCCATCAGCGGCGGGGGGGCCCCAGATACGCAGTATTTT. Translation: CAISGGGAPDTQYF. The V and J genes are TRBV10-3 and TRBJ2-3, with 9 bases aligning to TRBD2. V was clipped by 6 bases and J by 4 bases; unmatched bases: 5. The V gene's germline CDR1 is ENHRY and CDR2 SYGVKD. This CDR3 contains 14 residues.

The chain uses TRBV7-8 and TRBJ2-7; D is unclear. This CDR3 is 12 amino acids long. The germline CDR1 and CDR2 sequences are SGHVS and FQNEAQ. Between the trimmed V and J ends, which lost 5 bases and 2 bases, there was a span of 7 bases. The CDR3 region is CASSPRAYEQYV. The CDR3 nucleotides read TGTGCCAGCAGCCCCCGGGCCTACGAGCAGTACGTC.

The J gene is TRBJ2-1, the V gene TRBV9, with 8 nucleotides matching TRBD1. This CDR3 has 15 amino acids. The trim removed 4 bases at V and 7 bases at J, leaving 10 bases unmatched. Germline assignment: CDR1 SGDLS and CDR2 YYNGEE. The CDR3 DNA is TGTGCCAGCAGCACCTCCGGGACAGGAAGGAATGAGCAGTTCTTC. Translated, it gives CASSTSGTGRNEQFF.

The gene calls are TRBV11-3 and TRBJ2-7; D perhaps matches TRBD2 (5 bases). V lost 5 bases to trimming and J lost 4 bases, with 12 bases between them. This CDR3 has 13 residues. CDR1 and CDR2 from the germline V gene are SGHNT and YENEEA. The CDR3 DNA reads TGTGCCAGCAGCCGTGGAGAGGGTTACGAGCAGTACTTC. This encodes CASSRGEGYEQYF.